A selection of T cell receptor beta chains follows, all from one sample in a study of cytomegalovirus exposure and HLA in healthy donors. Sequencing was performed with immunoSEQ multiplex PCR; in TCRdb, only in-frame clones are kept and a portion is missing. Found here are fewer than 350,000 clones, approximately 87% of them singletons; the top ten hold about 0.85%. The sample comprised PBMCs. The receptors originated from a woman aged 18-35 years in good health and CMV-seronegative. Each CDR3 is given with its conserved first and last residue. The D gene is left open where the match is weak. Rows may omit the clone size; those that give it use once, few, many or a size class.

D | size | J | V | CDR3 | DNA
TRBD2 | once | TRBJ2-7 | TRBV23-1 | CASSQFRLAGEQYF | TGCGCCAGCAGTCAATTTCGACTAGCGGGGGAGCAGTACTTC
NA | once | TRBJ1-3 | TRBV28 | CASRTGASGLLGDTIYF | TGTGCCAGCAGGACAGGTGCATCGGGCCTACTTGGGGACACCATATATTTT
NA | NA | TRBJ2-1 | TRBV11-1 | CASSLGGPGYYNEQFF | TGTGCCAGCAGCTTAGGGGGGCCCGGATACTACAATGAGCAGTTCTTC
NA | NA | TRBJ2-7 | TRBV7-6 | CASSLSEAYEQYF | TGTGCCAGCAGCTTAAGCGAGGCCTACGAGCAGTACTTC
NA | NA | TRBJ1-3 | TRBV5-1 | CASSLGGGTTGNTIYF | TGCGCCAGCAGCTTGGGTGGCGGAACGACTGGAAACACCATATATTTT
NA | NA | TRBJ1-1 | TRBV13 | CASSLDPGSYTEAFF | TGTGCCAGCAGCTTAGACCCAGGCTCTTACACTGAAGCTTTCTTT
NA | NA | TRBJ1-1 | TRBV4-1 | CASSQDTTYTEAFF | TGCGCCAGCAGCCAAGACACCACTTACACTGAAGCTTTCTTT
TRBD1 | once | TRBJ1-2 | TRBV7-2 | CASSSTGGVAYGYTF | TGTGCCAGCAGTAGTACAGGGGGCGTCGCCTATGGCTACACCTTC
TRBD1 | NA | TRBJ1-1 | TRBV29-1 | CSVPGGQGVFTEAFF | TGCAGCGTTCCCGGAGGACAGGGAGTATTTACTGAAGCTTTCTTT
NA | few | TRBJ1-6 | TRBV27 | CASSHQTDTNSPLHF | TGTGCCAGCAGTCATCAGACAGACACAAATTCACCCCTCCACTTT
NA | NA | TRBJ2-7 | TRBV7-8 | CASRGHSSYEQYF | TGTGCCAGCAGGGGGCACAGCTCCTACGAGCAGTACTTC
NA | NA | TRBJ2-7 | TRBV28 | CASSTTYEQYF | TGTGCCAGCAGTACAACCTACGAGCAGTACTTC
TRBD1 | once | TRBJ1-4 | TRBV5-1 | CASSRGQGGALDEKLFF | TGCGCCAGCAGCCGCGGACAGGGCGGCGCCCTAGATGAAAAACTGTTTTTT
NA | NA | TRBJ1-3 | TRBV9 | CASSTNRESSGNTIYF | TGTGCCAGCAGCACCAACAGGGAAAGCTCTGGAAACACCATATATTTT
NA | NA | TRBJ1-5 | TRBV25-1 | CASSESGFGQPQHF | TGTGCCAGCAGTGAATCCGGATTCGGGCAGCCCCAGCATTTT
NA | NA | TRBJ2-3 | TRBV6-1 | CASTPAGEWDTQYF | TGTGCCAGCACCCCAGCAGGGGAATGGGATACGCAGTATTTT
TRBD1 | NA | TRBJ2-7 | TRBV6-5 | CASRGQGAYEQYF | TGTGCCAGCAGGGGACAGGGCGCCTACGAGCAGTACTTC
TRBD2 | NA | TRBJ2-2 | TRBV4-3 | CASSRAGVFTGELFF | TGCGCCAGCAGTCGAGCGGGAGTGTTTACCGGGGAGCTGTTTTTT
TRBD2 | NA | TRBJ2-7 | TRBV30 | CAWSVVGGSWQYF | TGTGCCTGGAGTGTAGTTGGCGGGAGTTGGCAGTACTTC
TRBD2 | NA | TRBJ2-1 | TRBV18 | CASSPVERTSESGEQFF | TGTGCCAGCTCACCTGTGGAAAGGACTAGCGAATCCGGGGAGCAGTTCTTC
NA | NA | TRBJ1-2 | TRBV7-9 | CASSLAPGDGYTF | TGTGCCAGCAGCTTAGCCCCCGGAGACGGCTACACCTTC
NA | once | TRBJ2-2 | TRBV11-2 | CASSTDTNTGELFF | TGTGCCAGCAGTACAGACACGAACACCGGGGAGCTGTTTTTT
NA | NA | TRBJ2-3 | TRBV6-6 | CASSPIAVNTDTQYF | TGTGCCAGCAGTCCAATAGCGGTTAACACAGATACGCAGTATTTT
TRBD1 | NA | TRBJ2-7 | TRBV28 | CASSKRTGLYEQYF | TGTGCCAGCAGCAAAAGGACAGGGCTCTACGAGCAGTACTTC
NA | NA | TRBJ2-7 | TRBV13 | CASSSLYPSYEQYF | TGTGCCAGCAGCTCACTATACCCTTCCTACGAGCAGTACTTC
NA | NA | TRBJ2-7 | TRBV5-4 | CASSSKTDSSYEQYF | TGTGCCAGCAGCTCCAAGACAGACAGCTCCTACGAGCAGTACTTC
NA | NA | TRBJ1-1 | TRBV29-1 | CSVRRQGVATEAFF | TGCAGCGTGAGACGACAAGGGGTCGCCACTGAAGCTTTCTTT
NA | NA | TRBJ1-1 | TRBV10-3 | CAIGEGEYTEAFF | TGTGCCATCGGGGAGGGGGAGTACACTGAAGCTTTCTTT
NA | NA | TRBJ2-7 | TRBV14 | CASSQFDSGIYEQYF | TGTGCCAGCAGCCAGTTCGATTCAGGGATCTACGAGCAGTACTTC
TRBD1 | NA | TRBJ1-1 | TRBV2 | CASRDGQGAAEAFF | TGTGCCAGCAGGGACGGACAGGGGGCGGCTGAAGCTTTCTTT
TRBD1 | NA | TRBJ2-3 | TRBV27 | CASGPLDRSSTDTQYF | TGTGCCAGCGGTCCCTTGGACAGGTCTAGCACAGATACGCAGTATTTT
TRBD1 | once | TRBJ2-1 | TRBV18 | CASSRDRGLVYNEQFF | TGTGCCAGCTCACGGGACAGGGGACTAGTTTACAATGAGCAGTTCTTC
TRBD1 | NA | TRBJ2-5 | TRBV27 | CASTVTGRVRETQYF | TGTGCCAGCACCGTGACAGGGCGAGTTCGCGAGACCCAGTACTTC
TRBD1 | NA | TRBJ2-5 | TRBV4-1 | CASSLDRDQETQYF | TGCGCCAGCAGCCTCGACAGGGACCAAGAGACCCAGTACTTC
TRBD1 | NA | TRBJ1-5 | TRBV11-2 | CASSLRQGGQPQHF | TGTGCCAGCAGCCTTCGACAGGGCGGTCAGCCCCAGCATTTT
NA | once | TRBJ1-2 | TRBV7-2 | CASSLVANYGYTF | TGTGCCAGCAGCTTGGTAGCTAACTATGGCTACACCTTC
NA | NA | TRBJ2-1 | TRBV4-1 | CASSQETWGRSYNEQFF | TGCGCCAGCAGCCAAGAAACTTGGGGGAGGTCGTACAATGAGCAGTTCTTC
TRBD1 | NA | TRBJ1-2 | TRBV7-9 | CASSQNGQGGYTF | TGTGCCAGCAGCCAAAACGGACAGGGTGGCTACACCTTC